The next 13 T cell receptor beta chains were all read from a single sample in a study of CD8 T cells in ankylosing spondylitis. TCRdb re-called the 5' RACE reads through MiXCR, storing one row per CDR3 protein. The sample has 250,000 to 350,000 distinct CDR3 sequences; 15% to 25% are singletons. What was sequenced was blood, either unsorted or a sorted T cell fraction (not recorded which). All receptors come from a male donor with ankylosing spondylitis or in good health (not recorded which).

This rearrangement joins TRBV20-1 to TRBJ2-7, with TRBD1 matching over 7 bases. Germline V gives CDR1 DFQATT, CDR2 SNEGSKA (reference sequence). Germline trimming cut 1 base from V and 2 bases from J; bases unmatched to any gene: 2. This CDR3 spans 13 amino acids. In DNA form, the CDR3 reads TGCAGTGCTAGAGGGACAGGCACCTACGAGCAGTACGTC. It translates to CSARGTGTYEQYV.

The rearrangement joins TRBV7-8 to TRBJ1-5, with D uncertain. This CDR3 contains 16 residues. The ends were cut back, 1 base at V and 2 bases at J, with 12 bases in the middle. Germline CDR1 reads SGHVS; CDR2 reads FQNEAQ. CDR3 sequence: CASSLVGPRGNQPQHF. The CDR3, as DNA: TGTGCCAGCAGCTTAGTCGGGCCGAGGGGCAATCAGCCCCAGCATTTT.

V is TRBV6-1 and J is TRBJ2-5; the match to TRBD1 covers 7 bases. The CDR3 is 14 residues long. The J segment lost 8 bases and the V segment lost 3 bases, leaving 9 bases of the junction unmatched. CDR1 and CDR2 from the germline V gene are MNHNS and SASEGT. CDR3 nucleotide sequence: TGTGCCAGCAGTGATGGGGGACAGCCAGTAACCCAGTACTTC. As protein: CASSDGGQPVTQYF.

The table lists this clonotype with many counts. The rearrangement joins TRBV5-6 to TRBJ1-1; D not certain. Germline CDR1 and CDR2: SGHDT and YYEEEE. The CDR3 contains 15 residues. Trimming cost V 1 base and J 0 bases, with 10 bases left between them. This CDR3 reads CASSLSTRMNTEAFF. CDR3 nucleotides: TGTGCCAGCAGCTTGAGCACCAGAATGAACACTGAAGCTTTCTTT.

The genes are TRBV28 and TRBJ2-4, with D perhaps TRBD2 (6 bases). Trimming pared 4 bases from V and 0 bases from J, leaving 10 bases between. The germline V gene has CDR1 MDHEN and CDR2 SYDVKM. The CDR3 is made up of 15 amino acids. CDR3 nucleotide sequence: TGTGCCAGCAGTTCGGCGGGACTAGCCAAAAACATTCAGTACTTC. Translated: CASSSAGLAKNIQYF.

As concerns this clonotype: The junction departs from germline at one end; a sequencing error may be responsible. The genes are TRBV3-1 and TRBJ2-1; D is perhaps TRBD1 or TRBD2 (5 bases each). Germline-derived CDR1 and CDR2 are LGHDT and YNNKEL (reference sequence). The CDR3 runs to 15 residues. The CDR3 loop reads CGSSASGGSYNEQFF. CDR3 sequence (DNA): TGTGGCAGCAGCGCAAGTGGGGGCTCCTACAATGAGCAGTTCTTC.

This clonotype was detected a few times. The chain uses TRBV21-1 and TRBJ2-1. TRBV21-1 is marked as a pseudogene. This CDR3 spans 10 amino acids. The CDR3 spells CASNYNEQFF. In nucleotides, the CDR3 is TGTGCCAGCAATTACAATGAGCAGTTCTTC.

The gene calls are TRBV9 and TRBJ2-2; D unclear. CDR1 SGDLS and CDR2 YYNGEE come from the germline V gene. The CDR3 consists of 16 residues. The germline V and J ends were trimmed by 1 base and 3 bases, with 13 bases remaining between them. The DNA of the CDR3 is TGTGCCAGCAGCGTAAGGGTAGGGCCGGACACCGGGGAGCTGTTTTTT. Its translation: CASSVRVGPDTGELFF.

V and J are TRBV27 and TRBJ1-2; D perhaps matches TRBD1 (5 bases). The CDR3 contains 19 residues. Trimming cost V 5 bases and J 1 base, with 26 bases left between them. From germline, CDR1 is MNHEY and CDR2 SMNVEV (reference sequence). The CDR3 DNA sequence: TGTGCCAGCAGTCAACTATATGACAGAACAGCGTTTAATAACTATGGCTACACCTTC. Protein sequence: CASSQLYDRTAFNNYGYTF.

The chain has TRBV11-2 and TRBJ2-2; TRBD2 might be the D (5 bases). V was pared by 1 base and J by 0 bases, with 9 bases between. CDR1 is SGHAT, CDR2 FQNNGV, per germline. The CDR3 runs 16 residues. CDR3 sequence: CASSLVGDPNTGELFF. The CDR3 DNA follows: TGTGCCAGCAGCTTAGTCGGGGATCCGAACACCGGGGAGCTGTTTTTT. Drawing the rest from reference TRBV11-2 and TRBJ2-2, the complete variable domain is EAGVAQSPRYKIIEKRQSVAFWCNPISGHATLYWYQQILGQGPKLLIQFQNNGVVDDSQLPKDRFSAERLKGVDSTLKIQPAKLEDSAVYLCASSLVGDPNTGELFFGEGSRLTVL.

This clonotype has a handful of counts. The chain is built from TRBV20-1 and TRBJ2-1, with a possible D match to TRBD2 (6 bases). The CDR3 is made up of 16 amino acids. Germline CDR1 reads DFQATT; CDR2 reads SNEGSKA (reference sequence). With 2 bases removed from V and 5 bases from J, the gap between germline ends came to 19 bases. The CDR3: CSARQSVGGGNNEQFF. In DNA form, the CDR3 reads TGCAGTGCTAGACAATCGGTGGGGGGAGGTAACAATGAGCAGTTCTTC.

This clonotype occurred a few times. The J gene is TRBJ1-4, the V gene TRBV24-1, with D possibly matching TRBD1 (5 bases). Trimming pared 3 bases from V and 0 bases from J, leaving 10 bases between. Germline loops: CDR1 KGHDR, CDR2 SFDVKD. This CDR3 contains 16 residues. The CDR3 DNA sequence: TGTGCCACCAGTGATGGGACGGTCCCAACTAATGAAAAACTGTTTTTT. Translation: CATSDGTVPTNEKLFF.

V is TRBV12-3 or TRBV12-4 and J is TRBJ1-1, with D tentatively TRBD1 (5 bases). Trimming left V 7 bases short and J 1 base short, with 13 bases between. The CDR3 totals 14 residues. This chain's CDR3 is CASTPGGSNTEAFF. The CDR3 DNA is TGTGCCAGCACCCCGGGGGGTTCGAACACTGAAGCTTTCTTT.